One sample yielded the 23 T cell receptor beta chains listed below, sequenced in a study of CD8 T cells in Susac syndrome. RNA totalling about 0.45 to 1 ug underwent reverse transcription with random hexamers. TCRdb processed the immunoSEQ multiplex PCR reads anew with MiXCR; each CDR3 protein has one entry. The sample contains about 130,000 distinct CDR3 sequences, around nine tenths of which appear only once. The sample consisted of CD8+ T cells from PBMCs. The receptor source for this set is a human donor with multiple sclerosis.

This chain connects TRBV28 to TRBJ2-1; no reliable D call. Germline lookup yields CDR1 MDHEN and CDR2 SYDVKM. V gave up 5 bases and J gave up 5 bases, with 10 bases separating them. This CDR3 region has 13 residues. CDR3 region: CASSLGPHNEQFF. As DNA, the CDR3 is TGTGCCAGCAGTCTAGGACCTCACAATGAGCAGTTCTTC.

This chain connects TRBV29-1 to TRBJ2-3; 13 nucleotides align to TRBD2. The length of the CDR3 is 20 residues. Germline V gives CDR1 SQVTM, CDR2 ANQGSEA. V trimming: 5 bases; J trimming: 0 bases; junction bases outside the gene matches: 17. CDR3 bases: TGCAGCGTTCTCCCCCTTCAAGGGACTAGCGGGACCCTTAGCACAGATACGCAGTATTTT. Translated: CSVLPLQGTSGTLSTDTQYF.

This sequence joins TRBV29-1 and TRBJ2-5; the D gene is possibly TRBD1 (6 bases). Between the trimmed V and J ends, which lost 4 bases and 4 bases, there was a span of 16 bases. CDR3 length: 14 amino acids. Germline CDR1 reads SQVTM; CDR2 reads ANQGSEA. CDR3 nucleotides: TGCAGCGTTGGGGTCAGGGGTTGGGCAGAGACCCAGTACTTC. Its protein product is CSVGVRGWAETQYF.

V usage is TRBV6-4 and J usage is TRBJ1-1; D is unresolved. Germline V gives CDR1 MRHNA, CDR2 SNTAGT. V lost 3 bases and J lost 4, with 12 bases in between. The CDR3 length is 14 residues. CDR3 bases: TGTGCCAGCAGTGAGAGGGATGAGGGCACTGAAGCTTTCTTT. Translation gives CASSERDEGTEAFF.

V gene TRBV5-6 combines with J gene TRBJ2-7; D is tentatively TRBD1 or TRBD2 (5 bases each). Per germline, CDR1 SGHDT and CDR2 YYEEEE. Trimming removed 6 bases at V and 3 bases at J, with 19 bases between. This CDR3 comprises 15 residues. CDR3 bases: TGTGCCAGCACCTATGGGGACGGGAATGTCTACGAGCAGTACTTC. As protein: CASTYGDGNVYEQYF.

The chain couples TRBV27 to TRBJ2-1; 11 nucleotides line up with TRBD2. The V segment lost 6 bases and the J segment 5 bases; nucleotides outside the gene matches: 6. Germline loops: CDR1 MNHEY, CDR2 SMNVEV (reference sequence). The CDR3 totals 15 residues. The CDR3 DNA is TGTGCCAGCAGCTCCGGGACTAGCGGCCACAATGAGCAGTTCTTC. It encodes CASSSGTSGHNEQFF.

This chain connects TRBV5-6 to TRBJ1-3, with 9 positions matching TRBD1. Germline V lookup: CDR1 SGHDT, CDR2 YYEEEE. V shed 3 bases, J shed 2 bases, and the junction held 6 bases outside the gene matches. This CDR3 contains 16 residues. This CDR3 reads CASSSDRGAAGNTIYF. CDR3 DNA sequence: TGTGCCAGCAGCTCGGACAGGGGAGCTGCTGGAAACACCATATATTTT.

Remarks on this clonotype: This likely comes from a read error, as the CDR3 has no conserved phenylalanine or tryptophan at its end. The DNA is left out, because the CDR3 cannot be placed on it with certainty; the CDR3 is given as TCRdb lists it. This CDR3 reads CASSAGGGTEVFS. The chain carries TRBV9 and TRBJ1-1. The CDR3 spans 13 amino acids, including both terminal residues. Germline V gene data show CDR1 as SGDLS and CDR2 as YYNGEE.

V is TRBV18 and J is TRBJ2-1; D remains ambiguous. The V gene lost 2 bases and the J gene lost 5 bases, with 7 bases spanning the gap. This CDR3 is 13 amino acids long. The germline CDR1 and CDR2 sequences are KGHSH and LQKENI. CDR3 sequence (DNA): TGTGCCAGCTCACCATCCGGCAACAATGAGCAGTTCTTC. This encodes CASSPSGNNEQFF.

The chain links TRBV19 to TRBJ1-2; 7 bases fit TRBD1. CDR1 is LNHDA and CDR2 is SQIVND in the germline V gene (reference sequence). V was pared by 8 bases and J by 7 bases, with 4 bases of the junction left unmatched. The length of the CDR3 is 11 residues. The CDR3 protein is CASSTGFGYTF. CDR3 nucleotides: TGTGCCAGTTCGACAGGGTTTGGCTACACCTTC.

V and J are TRBV4-2 and TRBJ2-2, with 14 bases matching TRBD2. The CDR3 is made up of 19 amino acids. The V segment lost 8 bases and the J segment 5 bases; nucleotides outside the gene matches: 16. The germline CDR1 and CDR2 sequences are LGHNA and YNFKEQ. CDR3: CASFPRSAGLAGETGELFF. CDR3 sequence (DNA): TGTGCCAGCTTCCCCCGCTCCGCGGGACTAGCGGGAGAAACCGGGGAGCTGTTTTTT.

This CDR3 is CASSVGQYNEQYF. CDR3 bases: TGTGCCAGCAGCGTGGGACAATATAACGAGCAGTACTTC. The gene calls are TRBV9 and TRBJ2-7; possible D gene TRBD1, 6 bases. The CDR3 contains 13 residues. Germline V gene sequence: CDR1 SGDLS, CDR2 YYNGEE. Trimming pared 2 bases from V and 5 bases from J, leaving 11 bases between.

The genes are TRBV2 and TRBJ2-2; TRBD2 matches at 10 bases. Trimming removed 8 bases from V and 4 bases from J; junction bases left unmatched: 7. Germline V gene lookup returns CDR1 SNHLY and CDR2 FYNNEI. CDR3 length equals 15 residues. The CDR3 DNA is TGTGCCAGCCGCAGCGGGAGGGGAGCCACCGGGGAGCTGTTTTTT. Encoded protein: CASRSGRGATGELFF.

The genes are TRBV24-1 and TRBJ2-3; D perhaps matches TRBD2 (6 bases). This CDR3 is built from 14 residues. From germline, CDR1 is KGHDR and CDR2 SFDVKD. Trimming left V 5 bases short and J 3 bases short, with 11 bases between. As DNA, the CDR3 is TGTGCCACCAGTGGAACGGGAGATACAGATACGCAGTATTTT. This encodes CATSGTGDTDTQYF.

The J gene is TRBJ2-7, the V gene TRBV27; 12 bases map to TRBD1. In germline, CDR1 is MNHEY, CDR2 SMNVEV (reference sequence). CDR3 length equals 14 residues. V was pared by 3 bases and J by 5 bases, with 2 bases of the junction left unmatched. Here the CDR3 DNA reads TGTGCCAGCAGTTTTGGGACAGGGGGCAACGAGCAGTACTTC. It translates to CASSFGTGGNEQYF.

The chain links TRBV18 to TRBJ2-7, with TRBD1 matching over 10 bases. Trimming removed 5 bases from V and 4 bases from J; junction bases left unmatched: 5. Germline assignment: CDR1 KGHSH and CDR2 LQKENI. This CDR3 has 14 residues. CDR3 bases: TGTGCCAGCTCAGCCGGGACAGGGGTTTACGAGCAGTACTTC. Translation gives CASSAGTGVYEQYF.

This clonotype has only a few counts. The J gene is TRBJ2-7, the V gene TRBV29-1; D uncertain. Trimming took 4 bases from V and 4 from J, leaving 14 bases between them. In germline, CDR1 is SQVTM, CDR2 ANQGSEA. This CDR3 spans 13 amino acids. As DNA, the CDR3 is TGCAGCGTTGGCGGCGGCCTCACTTACGAGCAGTACTTC. This translates into CSVGGGLTYEQYF.

This clonotype was recorded once. The chain joins TRBV7-9 to TRBJ1-1; D remains unclear. V was trimmed by 1 base and J by 4 bases, leaving 10 bases between them. Germline V CDR1 and CDR2: SEHNR, FQNEAQ (reference sequence). The CDR3 extends over 14 amino acids. CDR3 coding DNA: TGTGCCAGCAGCTTAGTAGCGCGGTCCACTGAAGCTTTCTTT. Protein: CASSLVARSTEAFF. Based on the CDR3 plus reference TRBV7-9 and TRBJ1-1, the full variable domain is DTGVSQNPRHKITKRGQNVTFRCDPISEHNRLYWYRQTLGQGPEFLTYFQNEAQLEKSRLLSDRFSAERPKGSFSTLEIQRTEQGDSAMYLCASSLVARSTEAFFGQGTRLTVV.

This chain links TRBV19 with TRBJ2-1, with a tentative D call TRBD2 (6 bases). The V end lost 8 bases, the J end lost 4 bases, and 12 bases lay between the germline ends. Germline CDR1 and CDR2: LNHDA and SQIVND (reference sequence). This CDR3 has 13 residues. The CDR3 DNA is TGTGCCAGTTGCGCGGGGTATTACAATGAGCAGTTCTTC. This codes for CASCAGYYNEQFF.

The rearrangement links TRBV20-1 to TRBJ1-1; possible D gene TRBD1, 5 bases. V shed 0 bases and J shed 1 base, with 9 bases lying between them. CDR3 length equals 14 residues. Germline CDR1 reads DFQATT; CDR2 reads SNEGSKA (reference sequence). The CDR3 sequence is CSARDPGQNTEAFF. The CDR3 nucleotides are TGCAGTGCTAGAGATCCGGGGCAGAACACTGAAGCTTTCTTT.

The chain has TRBV19 and TRBJ1-1; D unresolved. With 5 bases removed from V and 6 bases from J, the gap between germline ends came to 13 bases. The CDR3 length is 13 residues. The germline V gene encodes CDR1 LNHDA and CDR2 SQIVND (reference sequence). CDR3 nucleotides: TGTGCCAGTAGTCTTTCCCCCTTCTCTGAAGCTTTCTTT. Encoded protein: CASSLSPFSEAFF.

The chain carries TRBV7-9 and TRBJ1-1, with unresolved D. V dropped 2 bases and J dropped 5 bases, with 15 bases sitting between them. The germline CDR1 and CDR2 sequences are SEHNR and FQNEAQ (reference sequence). The CDR3 length is 15 residues. The CDR3 DNA is TGTGCCAGCAGCTTATATGAATCGGGGAGGACTGAAGCTTTCTTT. Its translation is CASSLYESGRTEAFF.

The chain couples TRBV5-8 to TRBJ2-1, with D possibly matching TRBD1 (6 bases). The CDR3 is 16 amino acids. Trimming left V 0 bases short and J 1 base short, with 11 bases between. Germline lookup yields CDR1 SGHTS and CDR2 YDEGEE. DNA for the CDR3: TGTGCCAGCAGCTTGGCCCAGGGGTATTCCTACAATGAGCAGTTCTTC. It yields the protein CASSLAQGYSYNEQFF. The full variable domain, in which reference TRBV5-8 and TRBJ2-1 provide the parts outside the CDR3, is EAGVTQSPTHLIKTRGQQATLRCSPISGHTSVYWYQQALGLGLQFLLWYDEGEERNRGNFPPRFSGRQFPNYSSELNVNALELEDSALYLCASSLAQGYSYNEQFFGPGTRLTVL.